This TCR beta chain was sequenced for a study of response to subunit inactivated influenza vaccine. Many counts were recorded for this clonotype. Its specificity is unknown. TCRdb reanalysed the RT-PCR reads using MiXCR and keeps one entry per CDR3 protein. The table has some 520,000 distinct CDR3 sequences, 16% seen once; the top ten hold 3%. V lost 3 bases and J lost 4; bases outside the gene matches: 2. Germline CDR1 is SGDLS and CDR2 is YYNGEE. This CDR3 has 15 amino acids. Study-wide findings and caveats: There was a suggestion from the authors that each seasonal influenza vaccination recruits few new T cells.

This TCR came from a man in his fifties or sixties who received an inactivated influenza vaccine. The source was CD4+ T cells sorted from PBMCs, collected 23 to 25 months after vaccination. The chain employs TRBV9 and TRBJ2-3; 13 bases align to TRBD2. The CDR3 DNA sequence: TGTGCCAGCAGCGCGGGACTAGCGGGACCAGATACGCAGTATTTT. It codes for CASSAGLAGPDTQYF.